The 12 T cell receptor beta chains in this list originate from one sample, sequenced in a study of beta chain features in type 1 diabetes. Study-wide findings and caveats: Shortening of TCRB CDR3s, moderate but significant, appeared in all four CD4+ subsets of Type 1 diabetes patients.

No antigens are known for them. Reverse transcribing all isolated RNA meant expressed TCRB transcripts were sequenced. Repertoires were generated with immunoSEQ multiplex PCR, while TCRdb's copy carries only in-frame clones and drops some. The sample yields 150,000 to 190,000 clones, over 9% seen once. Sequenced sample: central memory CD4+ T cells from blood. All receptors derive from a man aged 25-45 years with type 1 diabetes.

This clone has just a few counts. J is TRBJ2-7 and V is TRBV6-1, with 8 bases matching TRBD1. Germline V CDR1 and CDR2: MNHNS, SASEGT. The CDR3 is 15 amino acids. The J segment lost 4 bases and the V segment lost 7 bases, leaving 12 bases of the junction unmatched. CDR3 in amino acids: CASTQVGTGQYEQYF. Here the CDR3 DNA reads TGTGCCAGCACCCAGGTGGGGACAGGACAGTACGAGCAGTACTTC.

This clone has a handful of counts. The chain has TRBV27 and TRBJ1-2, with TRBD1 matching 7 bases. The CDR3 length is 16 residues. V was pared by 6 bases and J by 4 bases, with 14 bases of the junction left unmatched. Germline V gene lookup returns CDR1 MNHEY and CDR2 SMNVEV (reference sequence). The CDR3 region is CASSLRGQGAFYGYTF. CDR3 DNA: TGTGCCAGCAGCCTTAGGGGGCAGGGAGCTTTCTATGGCTACACCTTC.

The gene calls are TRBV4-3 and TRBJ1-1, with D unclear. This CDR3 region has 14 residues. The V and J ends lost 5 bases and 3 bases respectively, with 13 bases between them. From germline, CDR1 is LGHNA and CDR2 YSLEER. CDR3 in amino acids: CASSSVVVDTEAFF. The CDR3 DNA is TGCGCCAGCAGCTCCGTAGTGGTAGACACTGAAGCTTTCTTT.

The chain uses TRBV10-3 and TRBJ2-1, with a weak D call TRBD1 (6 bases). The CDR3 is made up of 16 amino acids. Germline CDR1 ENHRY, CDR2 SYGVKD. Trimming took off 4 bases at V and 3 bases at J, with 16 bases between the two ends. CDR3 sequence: CAISGAQGRGYNEQFF. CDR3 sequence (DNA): TGTGCCATCAGTGGCGCACAGGGCAGGGGCTACAATGAGCAGTTCTTC.

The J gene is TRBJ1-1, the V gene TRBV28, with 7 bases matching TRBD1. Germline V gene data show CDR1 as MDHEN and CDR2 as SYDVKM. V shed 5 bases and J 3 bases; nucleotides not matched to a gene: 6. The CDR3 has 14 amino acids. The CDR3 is CASSAGTAYTEAFF. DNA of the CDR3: TGTGCCAGCAGTGCCGGGACAGCCTACACTGAAGCTTTCTTT.

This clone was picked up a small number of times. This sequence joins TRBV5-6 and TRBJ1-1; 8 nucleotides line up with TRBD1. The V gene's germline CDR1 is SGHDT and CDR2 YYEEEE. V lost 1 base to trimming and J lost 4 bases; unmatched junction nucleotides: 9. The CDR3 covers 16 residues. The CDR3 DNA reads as TGTGCCAGCAGCTTGCGGCAGGGGGCTGGAGGCACTGAAGCTTTCTTT. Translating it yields CASSLRQGAGGTEAFF. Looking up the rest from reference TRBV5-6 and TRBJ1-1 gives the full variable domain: DAGVTQSPTHLIKTRGQQVTLRCSPKSGHDTVSWYQQALGQGPQFIFQYYEEEERQRGNFPDRFSGHQFPNYSSELNVNALLLGDSALYLCASSLRQGAGGTEAFFGQGTRLTVV.

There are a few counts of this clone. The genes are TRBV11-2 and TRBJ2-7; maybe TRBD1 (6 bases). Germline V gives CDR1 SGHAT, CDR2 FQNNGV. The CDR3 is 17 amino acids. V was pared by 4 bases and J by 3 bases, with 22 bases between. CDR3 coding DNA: TGTGCCAGCAGCTCCTTCCCGCCGTGGGACACCCGCTACGAGCAGTACTTC. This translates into CASSSFPPWDTRYEQYF.

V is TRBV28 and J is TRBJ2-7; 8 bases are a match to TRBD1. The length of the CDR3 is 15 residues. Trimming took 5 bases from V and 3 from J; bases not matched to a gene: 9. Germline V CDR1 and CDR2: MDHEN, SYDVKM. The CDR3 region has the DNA TGTGCCAGCAGTCGCCCGGGGACAGGAGACTACGAGCAGTACTTC. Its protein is CASSRPGTGDYEQYF.

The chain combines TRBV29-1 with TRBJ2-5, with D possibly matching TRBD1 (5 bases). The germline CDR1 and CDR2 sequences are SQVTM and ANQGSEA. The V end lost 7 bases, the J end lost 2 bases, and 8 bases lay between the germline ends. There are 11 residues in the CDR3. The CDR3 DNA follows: TGCAGCGGGACAAAGCAAGAGACCCAGTACTTC. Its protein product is CSGTKQETQYF.

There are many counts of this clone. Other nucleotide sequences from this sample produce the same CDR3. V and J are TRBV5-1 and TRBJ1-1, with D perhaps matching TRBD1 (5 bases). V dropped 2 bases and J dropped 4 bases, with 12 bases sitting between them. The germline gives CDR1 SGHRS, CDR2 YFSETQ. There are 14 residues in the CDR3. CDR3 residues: CASSFERGLTEAFF. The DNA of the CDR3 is TGCGCCAGCAGCTTTGAAAGGGGACTCACTGAAGCTTTCTTT.

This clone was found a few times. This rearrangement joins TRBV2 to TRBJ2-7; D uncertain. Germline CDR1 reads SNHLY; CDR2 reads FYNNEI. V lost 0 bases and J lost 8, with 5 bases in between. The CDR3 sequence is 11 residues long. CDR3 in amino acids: CASSEAVKQYF. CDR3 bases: TGTGCCAGCAGTGAAGCCGTTAAGCAGTACTTC. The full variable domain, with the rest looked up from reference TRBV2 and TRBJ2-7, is EPEVTQTPSHQVTQMGQEVILRCVPISNHLYFYWYRQILGQKVEFLVSFYNNEISEKSEIFDDQFSVERPDGSNFTLKIRSTKLEDSAMYFCASSEAVKQYFGPGTRLTVT.

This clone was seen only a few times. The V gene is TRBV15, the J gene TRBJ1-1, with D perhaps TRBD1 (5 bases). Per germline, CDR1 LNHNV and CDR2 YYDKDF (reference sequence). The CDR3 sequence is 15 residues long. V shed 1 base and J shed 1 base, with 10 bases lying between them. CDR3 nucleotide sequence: TGTGCCACCAGCAGAGGGGGGGAGGGGAACACTGAAGCTTTCTTT. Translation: CATSRGGEGNTEAFF. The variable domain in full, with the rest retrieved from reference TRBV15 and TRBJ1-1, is DAMVIQNPRYQVTQFGKPVTLSCSQTLNHNVMYWYQQKSSQAPKLLFHYYDKDFNNEADTPDNFQSRRPNTSFCFLDIRSPGLGDTAMYLCATSRGGEGNTEAFFGQGTRLTVV.